Listed below are T cell receptor beta chains from one sample, sequenced in a study of T cell changes during pregnancy in multiple sclerosis. Profiled with immunoSEQ multiplex PCR; TCRdb holds only in-frame clones, not every one. The table has 90,000 or so clones, about 91% seen once. The specimen comprised peripheral blood, sampled in the first trimester of pregnancy. Every receptor here comes from a female donor in good health, enrolled as a control in a pregnancy study. CDR3s include the opening cysteine and the closing phenylalanine or tryptophan. Fields, in order: V gene, J gene, clone size, D gene, CDR3 protein, CDR3 DNA. D genes are given only for firm matches. Clone sizes are given selectively: once, few, many, or a class where the clone is expanded.

v_gene: TRBV4-1
j_gene: TRBJ1-5
abundance: once
d_gene: .
CDR3aa: CASSQVYDKTGNNQPQHF
CDR3nt: TGCGCCAGCAGCCAAGTTTACGACAAAACAGGGAACAATCAGCCCCAGCATTTT

v_gene: TRBV5-6
j_gene: TRBJ2-7
abundance: .
d_gene: TRBD1
CDR3aa: CASSAGPGQIYEQYF
CDR3nt: TGTGCCAGCAGCGCTGGTCCGGGACAGATTTACGAGCAGTACTTC

v_gene: TRBV16
j_gene: TRBJ2-7
abundance: .
d_gene: TRBD1
CDR3aa: CASSQRQGLIYEQYF
CDR3nt: TGTGCCAGCAGCCAAAGACAGGGATTGATCTACGAGCAGTACTTC

v_gene: TRBV28
j_gene: TRBJ1-4
abundance: .
d_gene: .
CDR3aa: CASSPTGGSKEKLFF
CDR3nt: TGTGCCAGCAGTCCAACAGGTGGCTCAAAGGAAAAACTGTTTTTT

v_gene: TRBV30
j_gene: TRBJ2-7
abundance: .
d_gene: TRBD1
CDR3aa: CAWSVDRAWEQYF
CDR3nt: TGTGCCTGGAGTGTCGACAGGGCCTGGGAGCAGTACTTC

v_gene: TRBV5-4
j_gene: TRBJ2-7
abundance: .
d_gene: TRBD2
CDR3aa: CASSLAASGGYEQYF
CDR3nt: TGTGCCAGCAGCTTGGCGGCTAGCGGGGGCTACGAGCAGTACTTC

v_gene: TRBV28
j_gene: TRBJ2-5
abundance: .
d_gene: .
CDR3aa: CASSPIAETQYF
CDR3nt: TGTGCCAGCAGTCCTATCGCGGAGACCCAGTACTTC

v_gene: TRBV11-2
j_gene: TRBJ1-5
abundance: .
d_gene: .
CDR3aa: CASSLSGGGEPQHF
CDR3nt: TGTGCCAGCAGCTTATCCGGCGGCGGGGAGCCCCAGCATTTT

v_gene: TRBV27
j_gene: TRBJ2-4
abundance: .
d_gene: TRBD2
CDR3aa: CASSLSEAGLVQRENIQYF
CDR3nt: TGTGCCAGCAGTTTATCGGAGGCGGGACTAGTTCAGCGCGAAAACATTCAGTACTTC

v_gene: TRBV11-1
j_gene: TRBJ2-3
abundance: few
d_gene: TRBD2
CDR3aa: CASSLEQSGVADTQYF
CDR3nt: TGTGCCAGCAGCTTAGAACAGAGCGGGGTCGCAGATACGCAGTATTTT

v_gene: TRBV7-2
j_gene: TRBJ2-7
abundance: .
d_gene: TRBD2
CDR3aa: CASSVGGSYEQYF
CDR3nt: TGTGCCAGCAGCGTCGGGGGGTCCTACGAGCAGTACTTC

v_gene: TRBV30
j_gene: TRBJ1-1
abundance: once
d_gene: .
CDR3aa: CAWNGGGEAFF
CDR3nt: TGTGCCTGGAACGGGGGTGGTGAAGCTTTCTTT

v_gene: TRBV5-6
j_gene: TRBJ2-5
abundance: once
d_gene: .
CDR3aa: CASSLADSQETQYF
CDR3nt: TGTGCCAGCAGCTTGGCAGACAGTCAAGAGACCCAGTACTTC

v_gene: TRBV11-2
j_gene: TRBJ2-3
abundance: once
d_gene: .
CDR3aa: CASSSSRTDTQYF
CDR3nt: TGTGCCAGCAGCTCCTCCAGGACAGATACGCAGTATTTT

v_gene: TRBV4-1
j_gene: TRBJ2-7
abundance: .
d_gene: .
CDR3aa: CASSQGTSSYEQYF
CDR3nt: TGCGCCAGCAGCCAGGGGACTTCCTCCTACGAGCAGTACTTC

v_gene: TRBV5-1
j_gene: TRBJ2-5
abundance: .
d_gene: TRBD2
CDR3aa: CASSPGLAGQETQYF
CDR3nt: TGCGCCAGCAGCCCGGGACTAGCGGGGCAAGAGACCCAGTACTTC

v_gene: TRBV11-1
j_gene: TRBJ2-1
abundance: .
d_gene: TRBD1
CDR3aa: CASSYRGQPENYNEQFF
CDR3nt: TGTGCCAGCAGCTACAGGGGTCAACCAGAAAACTACAATGAGCAGTTCTTC

v_gene: TRBV6-4
j_gene: TRBJ2-5
abundance: once
d_gene: .
CDR3aa: CASSDQQETQYF
CDR3nt: TGTGCCAGCAGTGACCAGCAAGAGACCCAGTACTTC

v_gene: TRBV5-1
j_gene: TRBJ1-1
abundance: .
d_gene: TRBD1
CDR3aa: CASTRQGATEAFF
CDR3nt: TGCGCCAGCACCCGACAGGGGGCTACTGAAGCTTTCTTT

v_gene: TRBV7-3
j_gene: TRBJ2-5
abundance: once
d_gene: .
CDR3aa: CASSLTPTGYQETQYF
CDR3nt: TGTGCCAGCAGCTTGACACCCACGGGATACCAAGAGACCCAGTACTTC

v_gene: TRBV27
j_gene: TRBJ2-1
abundance: .
d_gene: TRBD2
CDR3aa: CASSRARGRDEQFF
CDR3nt: TGTGCCAGCAGTCGGGCACGGGGGAGGGATGAGCAGTTCTTC

v_gene: TRBV11-3
j_gene: TRBJ2-2
abundance: .
d_gene: TRBD2
CDR3aa: CASAGDNTGELFF
CDR3nt: TGTGCCAGCGCGGGGGATAACACCGGGGAGCTGTTTTTT

v_gene: TRBV6-6
j_gene: TRBJ2-6
abundance: once
d_gene: .
CDR3aa: CASSIKSSGANVLTF
CDR3nt: TGTGCCAGCAGCATAAAGAGCTCTGGGGCCAACGTCCTGACTTTC

v_gene: TRBV2
j_gene: TRBJ2-5
abundance: .
d_gene: .
CDR3aa: CASSVLAQETQYF
CDR3nt: TGTGCCAGCAGTGTACTAGCCCAAGAGACCCAGTACTTC

v_gene: TRBV9
j_gene: TRBJ2-2
abundance: many
d_gene: .
CDR3aa: CASSPGGSGELFF
CDR3nt: TGTGCCAGCAGCCCCGGGGGTAGCGGGGAGCTGTTTTTT

v_gene: TRBV11-1
j_gene: TRBJ2-5
abundance: .
d_gene: TRBD1
CDR3aa: CASSAGQVGIGKETQYF
CDR3nt: TGTGCCAGCAGCGCCGGACAGGTGGGGATCGGAAAAGAGACCCAGTACTTC

v_gene: TRBV11-1
j_gene: TRBJ2-3
abundance: once
d_gene: .
CDR3aa: CASSFSGSDTQYF
CDR3nt: TGTGCCAGCAGCTTTAGCGGATCAGATACGCAGTATTTT

v_gene: TRBV6-6
j_gene: TRBJ1-6
abundance: .
d_gene: TRBD1
CDR3aa: CASRPATGVNSPLHF
CDR3nt: TGTGCCAGCAGACCAGCCACAGGGGTAAATTCACCCCTCCACTTT

v_gene: TRBV27
j_gene: TRBJ1-1
abundance: few
d_gene: .
CDR3aa: CASSFGREIEAFF
CDR3nt: TGTGCCAGCAGTTTCGGGAGAGAGATTGAAGCTTTCTTT

v_gene: TRBV30
j_gene: TRBJ2-2
abundance: .
d_gene: TRBD1
CDR3aa: CAWSEDRRSGELFF
CDR3nt: TGTGCCTGGAGTGAGGACAGGCGTTCCGGGGAGCTGTTTTTT

v_gene: TRBV5-6
j_gene: TRBJ2-1
abundance: .
d_gene: TRBD1
CDR3aa: CASSHLLRGSSSYNEQFF
CDR3nt: TGTGCCAGCAGCCATCTTCTCAGGGGGTCGAGCTCCTACAATGAGCAGTTCTTC

v_gene: TRBV18
j_gene: TRBJ1-5
abundance: .
d_gene: .
CDR3aa: CASSPDSVPQHF
CDR3nt: TGTGCCAGCTCACCAGATAGCGTGCCCCAGCATTTT

v_gene: TRBV7-7
j_gene: TRBJ1-2
abundance: .
d_gene: .
CDR3aa: CASSYGLEDGYTF
CDR3nt: TGTGCTAGCAGCTACGGGTTGGAAGATGGCTACACCTTC

v_gene: TRBV4-3
j_gene: TRBJ2-3
abundance: .
d_gene: .
CDR3aa: CASSLTQGSRDTQYF
CDR3nt: TGCGCCAGCAGCCTTACCCAGGGGTCCAGAGATACGCAGTATTTT

v_gene: TRBV7-6
j_gene: TRBJ2-2
abundance: .
d_gene: TRBD2
CDR3aa: CASSLAIAGFTLGELFF
CDR3nt: TGTGCCAGCAGCTTAGCCATAGCGGGGTTTACTTTGGGGGAGCTGTTTTTT

v_gene: TRBV10-3
j_gene: TRBJ2-1
abundance: .
d_gene: TRBD2
CDR3aa: CAISLGGVGNEQFF
CDR3nt: TGTGCCATCAGCCTCGGGGGGGTAGGCAATGAGCAGTTCTTC

v_gene: TRBV4-3
j_gene: TRBJ2-3
abundance: .
d_gene: .
CDR3aa: CASSQSVGVGGTQYF
CDR3nt: TGCGCCAGCAGCCAATCGGTAGGGGTAGGGGGTACGCAGTATTTT

v_gene: TRBV7-6
j_gene: TRBJ1-3
abundance: .
d_gene: .
CDR3aa: CASGAGVSHSGNTIYF
CDR3nt: TGTGCCAGCGGGGCAGGGGTCTCCCACTCTGGAAACACCATATATTTT

v_gene: TRBV9
j_gene: TRBJ2-2
abundance: .
d_gene: .
CDR3aa: CASRKTLNTGELFF
CDR3nt: TGTGCCAGCAGAAAAACTCTAAACACCGGGGAGCTGTTTTTT

v_gene: TRBV7-9
j_gene: TRBJ1-3
abundance: .
d_gene: .
CDR3aa: CASSLDSSGNTIYF
CDR3nt: TGTGCCAGCAGCCTTGACTCGTCTGGAAACACCATATATTTT

v_gene: TRBV19
j_gene: TRBJ1-2
abundance: once
d_gene: .
CDR3aa: CASSSRQSVHGYTF
CDR3nt: TGTGCCAGTAGTAGTCGACAGTCGGTACATGGCTACACCTTC

v_gene: TRBV14
j_gene: TRBJ2-7
abundance: .
d_gene: .
CDR3aa: CASSQAYEQYF
CDR3nt: TGTGCCAGCAGCCAAGCATACGAGCAGTACTTC

v_gene: TRBV19
j_gene: TRBJ2-3
abundance: .
d_gene: TRBD2
CDR3aa: CASSITGGNTDTQYF
CDR3nt: TGTGCCAGTAGTATAACGGGGGGGAACACAGATACGCAGTATTTT